Each of the 26 T cell receptor beta chains below was sequenced from the same sample in a study of CD8 T cells in ankylosing spondylitis (dated by TCRdb to the late 2010s). The library was made by 5' RACE. Instrument on record: Illumina HiSeq 2500. TCRdb reanalyzed the raw reads on its own, using fastp at Q25 for trimming and MiXCR for clone calling, and kept in-frame beta chains. CDR3 protein duplicates are merged, each entry listing the most common genes and DNA. Counted in this sample were roughly 42,000 distinct CDR3 sequences; less than 3.5% of them appeared once. The ten largest account for approximately 4.3% of the sample. Sequenced: blood, either unsorted or a sorted T cell fraction (not recorded which). These receptor sequences come from a male donor with ankylosing spondylitis or in good health (not recorded which).

This clonotype occurred many times. V and J are TRBV9 and TRBJ2-7, with D tentatively TRBD2 (6 bases). The CDR3 is made up of 14 amino acids. Deletions cut 2 bases from V and 3 bases from J, with 12 bases between. Germline lookup yields CDR1 SGDLS and CDR2 YYNGEE. CDR3 DNA: TGTGCCAGCAGCGTCGGCGGGGCCATCTACGAGCAGTACTTC. The encoded protein is CASSVGGAIYEQYF.

This clonotype was recorded at least ten times. The chain uses TRBV9 and TRBJ2-2; no definite D call. The CDR3 spans 13 residues. The germline V and J ends were trimmed by 0 bases and 9 bases, with 9 bases remaining between them. CDR1 SGDLS and CDR2 YYNGEE come from the germline V gene. DNA for the CDR3: TGTGCCAGCAGCGTAGCGGATTATAGGGAGCTGTTTTTT. This codes for CASSVADYRELFF.

This clonotype has a count of ten or more. V gene TRBV9 combines with J gene TRBJ2-7; 12 bases line up with TRBD2. V lost 2 bases, J lost 6 bases, and 6 bases stayed unmatched. The germline gives CDR1 SGDLS, CDR2 YYNGEE. The CDR3 has 15 residues. The CDR3 coding sequence is TGTGCCAGCAGCGTTGAGACTAGCGGGAGAAGCGAGCAGTACTTC. Translation gives CASSVETSGRSEQYF.

Ten or more counts support this clonotype. The gene calls are TRBV9 and TRBJ2-4, with unresolved D. CDR1 is SGDLS and CDR2 is YYNGEE in the germline V gene. This CDR3 contains 13 residues. The V end lost 0 bases, the J end lost 8 bases, and 9 bases lay between the germline ends. CDR3 in amino acids: CASSVGYSDIQYF. CDR3 sequence (DNA): TGTGCCAGCAGCGTAGGATATTCTGACATTCAGTACTTC.

This clonotype was detected ten times or more. CDR3 in amino acids: CASSISGTHTGELFF. The CDR3 DNA reads TGTGCCAGCAGCATTAGCGGGACCCACACCGGGGAGCTGTTTTTT. This rearrangement joins TRBV9 to TRBJ2-2, with TRBD2 matching over 8 bases. Per the germline V gene, CDR1 is SGDLS and CDR2 is YYNGEE. The CDR3 has 15 residues. V shed 4 bases and J 3 bases; nucleotides not matched to a gene: 5.

This clonotype was found many times. This chain links TRBV9 with TRBJ2-1; TRBD1 might be the D (6 bases). Germline-derived CDR1 and CDR2 are SGDLS and YYNGEE. The CDR3 consists of 14 residues. V lost 6 bases and J 3 bases, leaving 13 bases between the germline ends. The CDR3 loop is CASTRDTNYNEQFF. The CDR3 DNA sequence: TGTGCCAGCACCCGGGACACCAACTACAATGAGCAGTTCTTC.

This clonotype was recorded many times. V usage is TRBV9 and J usage is TRBJ2-3; weak D call: TRBD1 (6 bases). CDR1 SGDLS and CDR2 YYNGEE come from the germline V gene. The CDR3 loop spans 14 amino acids. V was clipped by 4 bases and J by 2 bases, with 11 bases between them. CDR3: CASSSRDTTDTQYF. In nucleotides, the CDR3 is TGTGCCAGCAGCTCCCGGGACACCACAGATACGCAGTATTTT.

This clonotype was counted ten times or more. The V call is TRBV9, the J call TRBJ2-2; D possibly uses TRBD1 or TRBD2 (5 bases each). The CDR3 has 15 amino acids. Trimming shortened V by 0 bases and J by 3 bases, and 9 bases separated the two germline ends. From germline, CDR1 is SGDLS and CDR2 YYNGEE. The CDR3 is CASSVAGGDTGELFF. The CDR3 DNA sequence: TGTGCCAGCAGCGTAGCTGGGGGAGACACCGGGGAGCTGTTTTTT.

This clonotype was found many times. CDR3 loop: CASSVEAGATNEQFF. CDR3 bases: TGTGCCAGCAGCGTAGAGGCGGGGGCAACGAATGAGCAGTTCTTC. The chain couples TRBV9 to TRBJ2-1; TRBD2 might be the D (7 bases). V was cut by 0 bases and J by 7 bases, with 14 bases left in between. The CDR3 is 15 residues long. The V gene's germline CDR1 is SGDLS and CDR2 YYNGEE.

In its sample, this clonotype was seen a few times. The chain recombines TRBV9 with TRBJ2-7; D is uncertain. The CDR3 runs 14 residues. Germline assignment: CDR1 SGDLS and CDR2 YYNGEE. Trimming cost V 0 bases and J 6 bases, with 13 bases left between them. CDR3 nucleotide sequence: TGTGCCAGCAGCGTAGGAGTGTCCGACCCCGAGCAGTACTTC. Its translation: CASSVGVSDPEQYF.

This clonotype has at least ten counts. The chain employs TRBV9 and TRBJ2-3; the D gene is possibly TRBD2 (5 bases). Germline CDR1 is SGDLS and CDR2 is YYNGEE. CDR3 length equals 15 residues. The germline V and J ends were trimmed by 0 bases and 3 bases, with 11 bases remaining between them. The CDR3 spells CASSVVGETTDTQYF. The CDR3 bases are TGTGCCAGCAGCGTAGTCGGGGAGACGACAGATACGCAGTATTTT.

This clonotype was observed many times. The CDR3 nucleotides read TGTGCCAGCAGCGAAACAGGGGAGATCACCGGGGAGCTGTTTTTT. Its protein product is CASSETGEITGELFF. The chain carries TRBV9 and TRBJ2-2; 7 nucleotides match TRBD1. The junction had 6 bases not matched to a gene; V was cut back by 3 bases and J by 4 bases. The CDR3 is 15 residues long. Germline assignment: CDR1 SGDLS and CDR2 YYNGEE.

This clonotype occurred many times. The chain uses TRBV9 and TRBJ2-2; 9 bases agree with TRBD2. Per germline, CDR1 SGDLS and CDR2 YYNGEE. The CDR3 is 16 amino acids. With 2 bases clipped from V and 4 bases from J, the junction kept 6 bases outside the gene matches. CDR3 DNA: TGTGCCAGCAGCGTGAGCTCACTAGCGGGCACCGGGGAGCTGTTTTTT. Amino acids: CASSVSSLAGTGELFF.

This clonotype was found many times. The chain has TRBV9 and TRBJ1-1; no reliable D call. Germline assignment: CDR1 SGDLS and CDR2 YYNGEE. CDR3 length equals 15 residues. Trimming removed 4 bases at V and 1 base at J, with 14 bases between. The CDR3 region is CASSLMAARNTEAFF. As DNA, the CDR3 is TGTGCCAGCAGCCTAATGGCGGCGCGGAACACTGAAGCTTTCTTT.

This clonotype was seen ten or more times. The genes are TRBV9 and TRBJ2-5; no clear D gene. The V gene's germline CDR1 is SGDLS and CDR2 YYNGEE. Between the trimmed V and J ends, which lost 3 bases and 4 bases, there was a span of 4 bases. CDR3 length: 11 amino acids. The CDR3 spells CASSEGETQYF. CDR3 sequence (DNA): TGTGCCAGCAGCGAGGGAGAGACCCAGTACTTC.

This chain uses TRBV9 with TRBJ2-7, with D maybe TRBD1 (6 bases). The germline CDR1 and CDR2 sequences are SGDLS and YYNGEE. This CDR3 has 14 amino acids. V was pared by 4 bases and J by 8 bases, with 19 bases between. In DNA, the CDR3 is TGTGCCAGCAGCCCAGGGGACACCAGACTTCAGCAGTACTTC. This codes for CASSPGDTRLQQYF.

This clonotype was recorded at least ten times. The chain carries TRBV9 and TRBJ2-7; D might be TRBD2 (6 bases). Germline V gene data show CDR1 as SGDLS and CDR2 as YYNGEE. The CDR3 loop spans 15 amino acids. Deletions cut 3 bases from V and 2 bases from J, with 15 bases between. In DNA form, the CDR3 reads TGTGCCAGCAGCGGCCTTGGGCGGGGTCCCTACGAGCAGTACTTC. Residues: CASSGLGRGPYEQYF. The complete variable domain, with remaining parts taken from reference TRBV9 and TRBJ2-7, reads DSGVTQTPKHLITATGQRVTLRCSPRSGDLSVYWYQQSLDQGLQFLIQYYNGEERAKGNILERFSAQQFPDLHSELNLSSLELGDSALYFCASSGLGRGPYEQYFGPGTRLTVT.

Ten or more counts support this clonotype. Written as DNA, the CDR3 is TGTGCCAGCAGCGTAGACGGCGCCGGGTCTAGGCAAGAGACCCAGTACTTC. Translating it yields CASSVDGAGSRQETQYF. The chain couples TRBV9 to TRBJ2-5; no clear D gene. Trimming took off 0 bases at V and 2 bases at J, with 17 bases between the two ends. The CDR3 has 17 amino acids. CDR1 is SGDLS and CDR2 is YYNGEE in the germline V gene.

Comment on this clonotype: With a much larger clone just one base away, this may be a read error. The rearrangement joins TRBV9 to TRBJ2-5, with D unclear. Trimming pared 7 bases from V and 5 bases from J, leaving 12 bases between. CDR3 length: 12 amino acids. Germline values: CDR1 SGDLS, CDR2 YYNGEE. The CDR3 is CASGSQHETQYF. The CDR3, as DNA: TGTGCCAGCGGCTCCCAGCACGAGACCCAGTACTTC.

The table lists this clonotype with many counts. The chain is built from TRBV9 and TRBJ2-5; D not resolved. V lost 0 bases, J lost 3 bases, and 6 bases lay in between. Germline lookup yields CDR1 SGDLS and CDR2 YYNGEE. This CDR3 has 13 amino acids. The chain's CDR3 is CASSVGVKETQYF. The CDR3, as DNA: TGTGCCAGCAGCGTAGGGGTCAAAGAGACCCAGTACTTC.

This clonotype was detected ten times or more. V is TRBV9 and J is TRBJ2-3; TRBD2 agrees at 11 bases. V shed 2 bases and J 1 base; nucleotides not matched to a gene: 3. Germline lookup yields CDR1 SGDLS and CDR2 YYNGEE. The CDR3 totals 16 residues. CDR3 sequence reads: CASSVTSGRGTDTQYF. The CDR3 region has the DNA TGTGCCAGCAGCGTCACTAGCGGGAGAGGCACAGATACGCAGTATTTT.

This clonotype was picked up one time. One base away lies a much larger clone, so this may be a sequencing read error. The chain joins TRBV9 to TRBJ2-5, with a weak D call TRBD2 (5 bases). There are 15 residues in the CDR3. Trimming removed 0 bases at V and 2 bases at J, with 11 bases between. Germline lookup yields CDR1 SGDLS and CDR2 YYNGEE. CDR3 residues: CASSVDGESQETQYF. The CDR3 nucleotides are TGTGCCAGCAGCGTAGACGGGGAGAGTCAAGAGACCCAGTACTTC.

The table lists this clonotype with many counts. V is TRBV9 and J is TRBJ1-5, with D hard to call. Germline CDR1 and CDR2: SGDLS and YYNGEE. Trimming pared 0 bases from V and 5 bases from J, leaving 9 bases between. The CDR3 spans 14 residues. This CDR3 reads CASSVDHGDQPQHF. DNA for the CDR3: TGTGCCAGCAGCGTAGATCACGGGGATCAGCCCCAGCATTTT. Full variable domain (rest looked up from reference TRBV9 and TRBJ1-5): DSGVTQTPKHLITATGQRVTLRCSPRSGDLSVYWYQQSLDQGLQFLIQYYNGEERAKGNILERFSAQQFPDLHSELNLSSLELGDSALYFCASSVDHGDQPQHFGDGTRLSIL.

This clonotype came up many times. This sequence joins TRBV9 and TRBJ2-2; a possible D gene is TRBD1 (6 bases). The CDR3 has 15 amino acids. CDR1 and CDR2 (germline): SGDLS, YYNGEE. V was cut by 3 bases and J by 0 bases, with 9 bases left in between. As DNA, the CDR3 is TGTGCCAGCAGCGGGACAGTCGCGAACACCGGGGAGCTGTTTTTT. Its translation is CASSGTVANTGELFF. Full variable domain (missing parts from reference TRBV9 and TRBJ2-2): DSGVTQTPKHLITATGQRVTLRCSPRSGDLSVYWYQQSLDQGLQFLIQYYNGEERAKGNILERFSAQQFPDLHSELNLSSLELGDSALYFCASSGTVANTGELFFGEGSRLTVL.

At least ten counts were recorded for this clonotype. V gene TRBV9 combines with J gene TRBJ2-3; 14 bases map to TRBD2. Looked up from germline, CDR1 is SGDLS and CDR2 is YYNGEE. The V and J ends lost 4 bases and 6 bases, in that order; junction bases with no gene match: 4. The CDR3 is 15 residues long. CDR3 bases: TGTGCCAGCAGCCCCCGGACTAGCGGGGGGGATACGCAGTATTTT. Its protein is CASSPRTSGGDTQYF.

This clonotype was picked up many times. The chain couples TRBV9 to TRBJ2-2; a weak D match, TRBD2 (6 bases). The CDR3 contains 18 residues. The germline gives CDR1 SGDLS, CDR2 YYNGEE. V lost 3 bases to trimming and J lost 3 bases, with 21 bases between them. The CDR3 spells CASSASITSTIDTGELFF. The CDR3 nucleotides read TGTGCCAGCAGCGCCTCAATAACTAGCACCATAGACACCGGGGAGCTGTTTTTT.